This T cell receptor (beta chain) was sequenced during a study of T cell responses to AZD1222 COVID-19 vaccine. The CDR3 consists of 15 residues. CDR1 is SGHVS, CDR2 FNYEAQ, per germline. Trimming stripped 4 bases from V and 5 bases from J, with 17 bases between. Assay used: immunoSEQ multiplex PCR; TCRdb lists only in-frame clones, some missing. The sample yields about 99,000 clones, over 80% seen once. Worth noting for this clone: Its antigen is not identified.

Study-level findings and limits: In the spike-specific TCR repertoire, nearly half reportedly target unmutated variant regions. In all cases, repertoires were sampled only after the peak T cell response.

This TCR was recovered from an adult in good health. This material consisted of peripheral blood, taken on day 0 of AZD1222 vaccination. The chain joins TRBV7-6 to TRBJ1-1, with D perhaps TRBD1 (6 bases). The CDR3 region is CASSYPGGGGTEAFF. The CDR3 nucleotides are TGTGCCAGCAGCTACCCGGGAGGAGGGGGGACTGAAGCTTTCTTT.